A single sample is the source of the 8 T cell receptor beta chains below, sequenced in a study of cytomegalovirus exposure and HLA in healthy donors. Amplification used 60 Vbeta primers and 13 Jbeta primers. TCRdb's table, derived via immunoSEQ multiplex PCR, lists solely in-frame clones and lacks some. The table includes over 55,000 clones, around three quarters detected once. Sequencing was carried out using PBMCs. The receptors were gathered from a woman aged 50 to 65 in good health and CMV-seropositive.

The rearrangement joins TRBV4-3 to TRBJ2-1; D remains unclear. The germline CDR1 and CDR2 sequences are LGHNA and YSLEER. Between the trimmed V and J ends, which lost 5 bases and 0 bases, there was a span of 14 bases. The CDR3 loop spans 16 amino acids. The CDR3 sequence is CASSTVAEYSYNEQFF. The CDR3 DNA sequence: TGCGCCAGCAGCACCGTAGCAGAATACTCCTACAATGAGCAGTTCTTC.

The chain recombines TRBV4-3 with TRBJ1-2; D not certain. CDR1 and CDR2 from the germline V gene are LGHNA and YSLEER. The length of the CDR3 is 16 residues. V was cut by 0 bases and J by 0 bases, with 11 bases left in between. CDR3 sequence (DNA): TGCGCCAGCAGCCAAGATAAGGCACTAACTAACTATGGCTACACCTTC. Translating gives CASSQDKALTNYGYTF.

A single count supports this clone. The V and J genes are TRBV11-2 and TRBJ2-3; the D gene is possibly TRBD1 (5 bases). Deletions cut 2 bases from V and 1 base from J, with 16 bases between. There are 17 residues in the CDR3. The germline gives CDR1 SGHAT, CDR2 FQNNGV. The CDR3 DNA sequence: TGTGCCAGCAGCTTACGGTCAGGGAATGACGGCACAGATACGCAGTATTTT. Amino acids: CASSLRSGNDGTDTQYF.

This clone was recorded a few times. The chain employs TRBV11-2 and TRBJ1-1, with D possibly being TRBD1 (6 bases). The CDR3 runs to 15 residues. V shed 0 bases and J shed 5 bases, with 13 bases lying between them. Germline V gene sequence: CDR1 SGHAT, CDR2 FQNNGV. CDR3 amino acids: CASSLDRGSSTEAFF. The CDR3 bases are TGTGCCAGCAGCTTAGACAGGGGATCGAGTACTGAAGCTTTCTTT.

The table lists this clone with a few counts. The CDR3 DNA is TGCGCCAGCAGCCAAGATAGCATCCTGGACAGCAATTCACCCCTCCACTTT. Translated, it gives CASSQDSILDSNSPLHF. The chain joins TRBV4-1 to TRBJ1-6; perhaps TRBD1 as D (6 bases). CDR1 is MGHRA, CDR2 YSYEKL, per germline. The V end lost 0 bases, the J end lost 7 bases, and 16 bases lay between the germline ends. This CDR3 spans 17 amino acids.

Here the CDR3 DNA reads TGTGCCAGCAGCTTTGAGACGACAGGGACCAATGAGCAGTTCTTC. It yields the protein CASSFETTGTNEQFF. The chain links TRBV7-2 to TRBJ2-1; 7 bases line up with TRBD1. Germline loops: CDR1 SGHTA, CDR2 FQGNSA. The CDR3 spans 15 residues. V lost 3 bases and J lost 6; bases outside the gene matches: 8.

The chain uses TRBV29-1 and TRBJ1-1; D gene ambiguous. V was shortened by 7 bases and J by 1 base, with 13 bases between the two germline ends. Germline V gene data show CDR1 as SQVTM and CDR2 as ANQGSEA. This CDR3 region has 13 residues. The CDR3 loop is CSAVVAANTEAFF. Here the CDR3 DNA reads TGCAGCGCCGTGGTAGCGGCGAACACTGAAGCTTTCTTT.

V and J are TRBV19 and TRBJ2-3; no clear D. Germline CDR1 and CDR2: LNHDA and SQIVND (reference sequence). Deletions cut 3 bases from V and 6 bases from J, with 4 bases between. The CDR3 loop spans 11 amino acids. The CDR3 spells CASSIMDTQYF. The DNA of the CDR3 is TGTGCCAGTAGTATTATGGATACGCAGTATTTT.